The rows below give T cell receptor beta chains drawn from one sample of a study of CD8+ T cells in alopecia areata. Generated by immunoSEQ multiplex PCR, the TCRdb table keeps only in-frame clones and is missing some. The sample has some 180,000 clones, almost 65% seen once. This specimen was CD4+ T cells sorted from blood, taken at week 0. The receptor source for this set is a human donor with alopecia areata. Both conserved end residues are part of each CDR3.

V gene	CDR3 protein
TRBV20-1	CSAGLGTQYF
TRBV15	CATSRVQGANQPQHF
TRBV29-1	CSVESDVRGYTF
TRBV29-1	CSVGLAGGYNEQFF
TRBV25-1	CASSEYHTDTQYF
TRBV5-1	CASSRPGFYEQYF
TRBV19	CASSKFLWSSPQPQHF
TRBV29-1	CSVEGDSGANVLTF
TRBV19	CASSIQGESYNEQFF
TRBV7-3	CASSLMAGSGNEQFF
TRBV29-1	CSALRDTNTGELFF
TRBV5-1	CASSLGLAETYNEQFF
TRBV30	CASNFRSAHGYTF
TRBV29-1	CSVENVEEYF
TRBV30	CAWSPTGGNTGELFF
TRBV5-1	CASSSTAGMGETQYF
TRBV7-2	CASSSRGGPYEQYF
TRBV5-1	CASSQNTGELFF
TRBV29-1	CSVERTGGVYNEQFF
TRBV12-5	CASGSAGRGSEQYF
TRBV6-5	CASSSRASSNEQFF
TRBV7-2	CASSSPRQGPGQYF
TRBV25-1	CASSVRRDEQYF
TRBV5-1	CASSLLRLAGGATQAYNEQFF
TRBV15	CATSREQTGYGYTF
TRBV30	CAWSVGGTEAFF
TRBV18	CASSPGLGNTIYF
TRBV5-5	CASSLLPLEQAGRAKNIQYF
TRBV25-1	CASSSLDRGYYGYTF
TRBV29-1	CSFSLTGSSPGELFF
TRBV29-1	CSVVRNSGNTIYF
TRBV15	CATSSLTSGLTYEQYF
TRBV29-1	CSAPGQTQETQYF
TRBV10-3	CAISTSGGASDTQYF
TRBV5-1	CASTPLSGGNEQFF
TRBV4-1	CASSQEGQIYGYTF
TRBV25-1	CASSESTLDNEKLFF
TRBV30	CAWSVQGAYEQYF